These T cell receptor beta chains were read from a single sample in a study of T cells after yellow fever vaccination. TCRdb re-called the 5' RACE reads through MiXCR, storing one row per CDR3 protein. The sample consists of some 300,000 distinct CDR3 sequences, roughly 8.7% of them appearing once. Sequenced material: CD4+ T cells sorted from PBMCs, taken 5 days after the yellow fever booster vaccination. The receptors originated from a man between 18 and 29 years old who received the YFV17D yellow fever vaccine. Both conserved end residues are part of each CDR3. Each record gives: V gene, D gene, J gene, clone size, CDR3 protein, CDR3 DNA. A D gene is named only where the DNA matches it firmly. The listing skips clone size in some rows; elsewhere it reads once, few, many or a size class.

v_call: TRBV14
d_call: .
j_call: TRBJ2-3
clone_size: .
cdr3_aa: CASSQVHRVADTQYF
cdr3_nt: TGTGCCAGCAGCCAAGTCCACAGGGTGGCAGATACGCAGTATTTT

v_call: TRBV7-2
d_call: .
j_call: TRBJ1-6
clone_size: .
cdr3_aa: CASSLDAGPLHF
cdr3_nt: TGTGCCAGCAGCTTAGACGCAGGCCCCCTCCACTTT

v_call: TRBV6-6
d_call: .
j_call: TRBJ2-4
clone_size: many
cdr3_aa: CASRSKTVAKNIQYF
cdr3_nt: TGTGCCAGCAGATCAAAGACGGTAGCCAAAAACATTCAGTACTTC

v_call: TRBV24-1
d_call: .
j_call: TRBJ2-3
clone_size: many
cdr3_aa: CATSDGGPGDTQYF
cdr3_nt: TGTGCCACCAGTGACGGGGGGCCGGGAGATACGCAGTATTTT

v_call: TRBV7-2
d_call: .
j_call: TRBJ2-5
clone_size: few
cdr3_aa: CASSSPGGAAETQYF
cdr3_nt: TGTGCCAGCAGCTCACCAGGGGGGGCGGCAGAGACCCAGTACTTC

v_call: TRBV5-1
d_call: TRBD1
j_call: TRBJ1-3
clone_size: .
cdr3_aa: CASTTGDVAGNTIYF
cdr3_nt: TGCGCCAGCACCACAGGGGATGTAGCTGGAAACACCATATATTTT

v_call: TRBV29-1
d_call: .
j_call: TRBJ2-3
clone_size: many
cdr3_aa: CSGAKGADTQYF
cdr3_nt: TGCAGCGGGGCAAAGGGTGCGGATACGCAGTATTTT

v_call: TRBV10-1
d_call: TRBD1
j_call: TRBJ2-7
clone_size: .
cdr3_aa: CASSETGATYEQYF
cdr3_nt: TGCGCCAGCAGTGAAACAGGGGCTACCTACGAGCAGTACTTC

v_call: TRBV7-9
d_call: .
j_call: TRBJ1-1
clone_size: few
cdr3_aa: CASSAYPEAFF
cdr3_nt: TGTGCCAGCAGCGCGTACCCTGAAGCTTTCTTT

v_call: TRBV19
d_call: .
j_call: TRBJ1-2
clone_size: .
cdr3_aa: CASSRGISPYGYTF
cdr3_nt: TGTGCCAGTAGTAGAGGAATAAGTCCCTATGGCTACACCTTC

v_call: TRBV21-1
d_call: .
j_call: TRBJ1-5
clone_size: .
cdr3_aa: CASTLGQPGQPQHF
cdr3_nt: TGTGCCAGCACTTTGGGACAGCCGGGTCAGCCCCAGCATTTT

v_call: TRBV6-5
d_call: .
j_call: TRBJ1-1
clone_size: many
cdr3_aa: CASSYSKGGAHTEAFF
cdr3_nt: TGTGCCAGCAGTTACTCAAAGGGGGGGGCCCACACTGAAGCTTTCTTT

v_call: TRBV29-1
d_call: .
j_call: TRBJ2-1
clone_size: .
cdr3_aa: CSGGGGLYEQFF
cdr3_nt: TGCAGCGGCGGAGGGGGGCTGTATGAGCAGTTCTTC

v_call: TRBV20-1
d_call: TRBD1
j_call: TRBJ1-5
clone_size: few
cdr3_aa: CSASDREDQPQHF
cdr3_nt: TGCAGTGCTAGCGACAGGGAGGATCAGCCCCAGCATTTT

v_call: TRBV10-3
d_call: .
j_call: TRBJ1-4
clone_size: few
cdr3_aa: CAISTGGLGEKLFF
cdr3_nt: TGTGCCATCAGTACAGGAGGGTTAGGTGAAAAACTGTTTTTT

v_call: TRBV5-1
d_call: .
j_call: TRBJ2-5
clone_size: .
cdr3_aa: CASSWMTGAQETQYF
cdr3_nt: TGCGCCAGCAGCTGGATGACAGGAGCCCAAGAGACCCAGTACTTC

v_call: TRBV6-2/TRBV6-3
d_call: TRBD1
j_call: TRBJ1-1
clone_size: .
cdr3_aa: CASSYDPWGQGNTEAFF
cdr3_nt: TGTGCCAGCAGTTACGACCCGTGGGGACAGGGGAACACTGAAGCTTTCTTT

v_call: TRBV5-1
d_call: .
j_call: TRBJ2-1
clone_size: .
cdr3_aa: CASSHGDGPYNEQFF
cdr3_nt: TGCGCCAGCAGCCACGGGGACGGTCCCTACAATGAGCAGTTCTTC

v_call: TRBV15
d_call: .
j_call: TRBJ2-2
clone_size: few
cdr3_aa: CATSREQRRSGELFF
cdr3_nt: TGTGCCACCAGCAGAGAGCAACGAAGATCCGGGGAGCTGTTTTTT

v_call: TRBV6-2/TRBV6-3
d_call: TRBD1
j_call: TRBJ2-3
clone_size: .
cdr3_aa: CASSYPGQGSTDTQYF
cdr3_nt: TGTGCCAGCAGTTACCCTGGACAGGGAAGCACAGATACGCAGTATTTT

v_call: TRBV4-3
d_call: .
j_call: TRBJ1-5
clone_size: few
cdr3_aa: CASSQGYTKGNRQPQHF
cdr3_nt: TGCGCCAGCAGCCAAGGGTATACAAAAGGGAATCGTCAGCCCCAGCATTTT

v_call: TRBV5-1
d_call: .
j_call: TRBJ2-5
clone_size: many
cdr3_aa: CASSLGRARETQYF
cdr3_nt: TGCGCCAGCAGCTTGGGTCGCGCCAGAGAGACCCAGTACTTC

v_call: TRBV5-1
d_call: .
j_call: TRBJ1-6
clone_size: .
cdr3_aa: CASSSSVDSSYNSPLHF
cdr3_nt: TGCGCCAGCAGCTCGAGCGTAGACAGCTCCTATAATTCACCCCTCCACTTT

v_call: TRBV7-9
d_call: TRBD2
j_call: TRBJ2-1
clone_size: few
cdr3_aa: CASSITSGGYNEQFF
cdr3_nt: TGTGCCAGCAGCATTACTAGCGGGGGCTACAATGAGCAGTTCTTC

v_call: TRBV7-9
d_call: TRBD2
j_call: TRBJ2-3
clone_size: .
cdr3_aa: CASSLGLAGMADTQYF
cdr3_nt: TGTGCCAGCAGCTTAGGGCTAGCGGGGATGGCAGATACGCAGTATTTT

v_call: TRBV7-2
d_call: TRBD1
j_call: TRBJ2-5
clone_size: .
cdr3_aa: CASSPNPPGTGRQYF
cdr3_nt: TGTGCCAGCAGCCCCAACCCCCCCGGGACAGGGCGCCAGTACTTC

v_call: TRBV20-1
d_call: .
j_call: TRBJ1-5
clone_size: many
cdr3_aa: CSASSRARNQPQHF
cdr3_nt: TGCAGTGCTAGTAGCAGGGCCCGCAATCAGCCCCAGCATTTT

v_call: TRBV12-3/TRBV12-4
d_call: TRBD1
j_call: TRBJ1-2
clone_size: .
cdr3_aa: CASSLEDRGYGYTF
cdr3_nt: TGTGCCAGCAGTTTAGAGGACAGGGGCTATGGCTACACCTTC

v_call: TRBV20-1
d_call: TRBD2
j_call: TRBJ2-5
clone_size: many
cdr3_aa: CSAAAGWETQYF
cdr3_nt: TGCAGTGCCGCAGCGGGGTGGGAGACCCAGTACTTC

v_call: TRBV6-5
d_call: TRBD1
j_call: TRBJ1-4
clone_size: few
cdr3_aa: CASSYQGQVGEKLFF
cdr3_nt: TGTGCCAGCAGTTACCAGGGACAGGTGGGGGAAAAACTGTTTTTT

v_call: TRBV4-1
d_call: .
j_call: TRBJ2-7
clone_size: few
cdr3_aa: CASSLGTFSYEQYF
cdr3_nt: TGCGCCAGCAGCCTCGGGACTTTTTCCTACGAGCAGTACTTC

v_call: TRBV18
d_call: .
j_call: TRBJ2-2
clone_size: .
cdr3_aa: CASSPRGTGTSTGELFF
cdr3_nt: TGTGCCAGCTCACCACGAGGTACGGGAACCTCCACCGGGGAGCTGTTTTTT

v_call: TRBV7-8
d_call: TRBD1
j_call: TRBJ1-1
clone_size: .
cdr3_aa: CASRTGPNTEAFF
cdr3_nt: TGTGCCAGCCGGACAGGACCGAACACTGAAGCTTTCTTT

v_call: TRBV27
d_call: TRBD1
j_call: TRBJ2-1
clone_size: .
cdr3_aa: CASSINYRGMDNEQFF
cdr3_nt: TGTGCCAGCAGTATAAACTACAGGGGCATGGACAATGAGCAGTTCTTC

v_call: TRBV5-1
d_call: .
j_call: TRBJ2-2
clone_size: .
cdr3_aa: CASSPGRSTGELFF
cdr3_nt: TGCGCCAGCAGCCCCGGACGCTCCACCGGGGAGCTGTTTTTT

v_call: TRBV9
d_call: TRBD2
j_call: TRBJ2-5
clone_size: .
cdr3_aa: CASSVATGAGGQETQYF
cdr3_nt: TGTGCCAGCAGCGTAGCTACCGGAGCGGGGGGACAAGAGACCCAGTACTTC

v_call: TRBV5-1
d_call: TRBD2
j_call: TRBJ2-3
clone_size: .
cdr3_aa: CASSFRGPASGGPDTQYF
cdr3_nt: TGCGCCAGCAGCTTCAGGGGGCCAGCTAGCGGGGGGCCAGATACGCAGTATTTT

v_call: TRBV7-2
d_call: TRBD1
j_call: TRBJ2-7
clone_size: .
cdr3_aa: CASSAEGRQGAYEQYF
cdr3_nt: TGTGCCAGCAGCGCGGAGGGGAGACAGGGGGCCTACGAGCAGTACTTC

v_call: TRBV5-1
d_call: .
j_call: TRBJ2-5
clone_size: few
cdr3_aa: CASSLVGQWRETQYF
cdr3_nt: TGCGCCAGCAGCTTGGTAGGACAGTGGAGGGAGACCCAGTACTTC

v_call: TRBV5-1
d_call: TRBD2
j_call: TRBJ2-1
clone_size: .
cdr3_aa: CASSLGLAGGPSNEQFF
cdr3_nt: TGCGCCAGCAGCTTGGGACTAGCGGGGGGGCCGAGCAATGAGCAGTTCTTC

v_call: TRBV5-1
d_call: .
j_call: TRBJ1-6
clone_size: few
cdr3_aa: CASSAEGPKNSPLHF
cdr3_nt: TGCGCCAGCAGTGCTGAAGGACCGAAAAATTCACCCCTCCACTTT

v_call: TRBV5-8
d_call: .
j_call: TRBJ1-2
clone_size: .
cdr3_aa: CASSLQVYYGYTF
cdr3_nt: TGTGCCAGCAGTCTACAGGTTTACTATGGCTACACCTTC

v_call: TRBV5-4
d_call: .
j_call: TRBJ1-4
clone_size: many
cdr3_aa: CASSLRNEKLFF
cdr3_nt: TGTGCCAGCAGCTTGCGTAACGAAAAACTGTTTTTT

v_call: TRBV18
d_call: .
j_call: TRBJ1-2
clone_size: .
cdr3_aa: CASSPGWGSFNYGYTF
cdr3_nt: TGTGCCAGCTCACCAGGTTGGGGCAGCTTTAACTATGGCTACACCTTC

v_call: TRBV5-1
d_call: .
j_call: TRBJ2-5
clone_size: .
cdr3_aa: CASSIQGSWETQYF
cdr3_nt: TGCGCCAGCAGTATTCAGGGGTCTTGGGAGACCCAGTACTTC

v_call: TRBV12-3/TRBV12-4
d_call: .
j_call: TRBJ1-1
clone_size: many
cdr3_aa: CASSLQVNTEAFF
cdr3_nt: TGTGCCAGCAGTCTACAAGTGAACACTGAAGCTTTCTTT